This T cell receptor beta chain was obtained from a study of shared clonotypes between healthy human individuals. Study-wide results and limits: The authors expected sequencing depth to affect clonotype sharing among donors.

TCRdb's table, derived via immunoSEQ multiplex PCR, lists solely in-frame clones and lacks some. The profile shows roughly 530,000 clones, around 96% of them singletons. Trimming took off 6 bases at V and 4 bases at J, with 10 bases between the two ends. Germline CDR1 and CDR2: WNHNN and SYGVQD (reference sequence). CDR3 length equals 12 residues. As for this clone: Its specificity is not known.

Sequences were obtained from naive CD4+ T cells sorted from blood. Subset of the sample: CD45RA+ positively selected. The J gene is TRBJ2-7, the V gene TRBV10-1; possible D gene TRBD2, 5 bases. The receptor was isolated from a woman aged 30 to 39 in good health. The CDR3: CASRDSTYEQYF. For the CDR3, the DNA is TGCGCCAGCAGGGACTCGACGTACGAGCAGTACTTC.